Detailed here is one TCR beta chain. The antigen is unknown. Negatively enriched CD4+ T cells were divided by CD45RA into naive and memory. The CDR3 spans 16 residues. Looked up from germline, CDR1 is LGHNA and CDR2 is YNFKEQ. J gave up 6 bases and V 4 bases, and 6 bases lay outside the gene matches. TCRdb's copy holds only in-frame clones and misses some; the assay was immunoSEQ multiplex PCR. This table has 1 million to 1.2 million clones, around three quarters appearing once. This sample is part of a study of shared clonotypes between healthy human individuals. Study overall: The donor pool was made up of two women and a few men aged 18 to 49. Points from the study as a whole: For naive CD4 cells, roughly 5.5% of clonotypes were shared across a handful of donors. Among the subsets, naive ones generally showed larger estimated richness than memory ones.

The source is a man aged 18 to 29 in good health. Some clones in this sample may be carry-over from other donors' samples. V and J are TRBV4-2 and TRBJ2-1; 13 positions agree with TRBD2. The sequenced material came from memory CD4+ T cells from PBMCs. Subset described: CD45RA-negative fraction. Here the CDR3 reads CASSRTGTSGTNEQFF. CDR3 nucleotide sequence: TGTGCCAGCAGCCGAACCGGGACTAGCGGGACCAATGAGCAGTTCTTC.